The subject of this entry is one T cell receptor (beta chain). Its antigen is not identified. This sample was included in a study of CD8 T cells in Susac syndrome. Study-level points and caveats: The relatively small number of individuals in the TCR sequencing and HLA analysis was acknowledged by the study.

Random-hexamer reverse transcription was applied to about 0.5 to 1 ug RNA. TCRdb redid the calling of the immunoSEQ multiplex PCR reads with MiXCR, one entry per CDR3 protein. In the table there are roughly 150,000 distinct CDR3 sequences, about 91% of which are singletons. Sequencing of TCR beta was undertaken in CD8+ and CD4+ T cells derived from blood. Matching for age and sex applied to the controls, who were healthy donors. V lost 4 bases and J lost 6, with 22 bases in between. The CDR3 spans 16 residues. Germline loops: CDR1 DFQATT, CDR2 SNEGSKA (reference sequence). The rearrangement links TRBV20-1 to TRBJ1-5; D unresolved. Source material: CD4+ T cells from PBMCs. The source is a human donor in good health. DNA of the CDR3: TGCAGTGCTAACACAGAGCACGCCTCTCTTGGTCAGCCCCAGCATTTT. Translating it yields CSANTEHASLGQPQHF.